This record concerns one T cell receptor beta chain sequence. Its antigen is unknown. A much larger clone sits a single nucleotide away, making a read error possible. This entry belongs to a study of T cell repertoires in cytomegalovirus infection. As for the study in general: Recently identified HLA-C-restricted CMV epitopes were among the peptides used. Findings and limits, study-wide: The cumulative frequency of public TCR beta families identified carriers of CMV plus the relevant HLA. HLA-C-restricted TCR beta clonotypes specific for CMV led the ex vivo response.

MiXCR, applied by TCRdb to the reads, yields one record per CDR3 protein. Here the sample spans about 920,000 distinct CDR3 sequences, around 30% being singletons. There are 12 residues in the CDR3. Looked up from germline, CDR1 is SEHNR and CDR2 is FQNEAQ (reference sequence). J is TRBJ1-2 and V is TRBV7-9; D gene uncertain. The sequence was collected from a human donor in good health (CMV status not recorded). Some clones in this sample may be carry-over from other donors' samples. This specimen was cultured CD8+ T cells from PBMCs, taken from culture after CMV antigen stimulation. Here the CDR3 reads CAGSLPNYGYTF. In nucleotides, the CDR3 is TGTGCCGGCAGCTTGCCTAACTATGGCTACACCTTC.